Detailed here is one TCR beta chain. Its antigen is unknown. This entry belongs to a study of molecular identifiers for immune sequencing clone quantification. Study-wide background: In replicates, RNA from around 20,000 or 100,000 naive CD8 cells was divided five ways and four parts were sequenced.

General observations from the study: Detecting spiked Jurkat TCR RNA from one cell among 1 million or so naive cells was reportedly possible.

TCRdb ran MiXCR on the PCR reads and lists one entry per CDR3 protein. The data show 300,000 to 400,000 distinct CDR3 sequences, over 20% seen once. Sorted cell numbers of about 17,000 to 1,100,000, with 10%, 30% or 50% RNA, served as input for naive CD8 libraries. This sequence was found in a human donor in good health. Some libraries in this study had Jurkat cell RNA spiked in. What was sequenced was naive CD8+ T cells from blood, with Jurkat cell RNA spiked in. Documented subset: FACS-sorted CD8+CD4-CCR7+CD45RA+ naive T cells.

CDR3 in DNA: TGTGCCAGCAAGGGGATCGGGAGTATCACAGATACGCAGTATTTT. As protein: CASKGIGSITDTQYF. The J gene is TRBJ2-3, the V gene TRBV12-3 or TRBV12-4, with TRBD2 as a possible D gene (6 bases). The CDR3 runs 15 residues. V was clipped by 7 bases and J by 2 bases, with 16 bases between them.